This TCR beta chain was documented in a study of blood T cell repertoires in COVID-19. As for the study in general: Specimens from acute and convalescent COVID-19 originated in the United States, Italy and Spain. The analysed material was cDNA or gDNA that came from T cells, B-cell-depleted T cells, or PBMCs.

Authors' processing steps: From reference gene primer amplification, estimates of nucleated cell counts were derived. Sequencing was performed with immunoSEQ multiplex PCR; in TCRdb, only in-frame clones are kept and a portion is missing. The V and J calls and the clone size are those of that table, but D and trimming were determined from the DNA. The table has around 230,000 clones, roughly four fifths seen once. This receptor was identified in a man aged 40-49 years who had recovered from COVID-19. The sequenced sample was PBMCs or T cells enriched from blood (not recorded which).

The CDR3 DNA reads TGTGCCACCAGTCCGCGGGCTGGACTACCTTGGGATACGCAGTATTTT. Protein sequence: CATSPRAGLPWDTQYF. The chain carries TRBV24-1 and TRBJ2-3, with D perhaps TRBD2 (6 bases). CDR3 length: 16 amino acids. Germline V gene lookup returns CDR1 KGHDR and CDR2 SFDVKD. The V end lost 6 bases, the J end lost 6 bases, and 21 bases lay between the germline ends.